This T cell receptor beta chain was sequenced for a study of T cells after yellow fever vaccination. General study points: In post-booster samples, most primary-vaccination clones reappeared (just under 97% CD4, over 70% CD8). It was a small share of clonotypes that appeared in both CD4 and CD8 compartments.

TCRdb re-called the 5' RACE reads through MiXCR, storing one row per CDR3 protein. The sample yields a few hundred thousand distinct CDR3 sequences, about 17% seen once. A note on this clonotype: What it recognizes is unknown.

The specimen was PBMCs, collected roughly 5 days after the first yellow fever vaccination. This receptor was taken from a man younger than 35 who received the YFV17D yellow fever vaccine.

CDR3 bases: TGTGCCAGCAGCCCCTCTCCGGGACAGGGAGATAGCAATCAGCCCCAGCATTTT. Its translation: CASSPSPGQGDSNQPQHF. The rearrangement joins TRBV9 to TRBJ1-5; 9 nucleotides align to TRBD1. Trimming at V came to 4 bases and at J to 0 bases, leaving 11 bases not matched to a gene. Germline loops: CDR1 SGDLS, CDR2 YYNGEE. CDR3 length equals 18 residues. Based on the CDR3 plus reference TRBV9 and TRBJ1-5, the full variable domain is DSGVTQTPKHLITATGQRVTLRCSPRSGDLSVYWYQQSLDQGLQFLIQYYNGEERAKGNILERFSAQQFPDLHSELNLSSLELGDSALYFCASSPSPGQGDSNQPQHFGDGTRLSIL.